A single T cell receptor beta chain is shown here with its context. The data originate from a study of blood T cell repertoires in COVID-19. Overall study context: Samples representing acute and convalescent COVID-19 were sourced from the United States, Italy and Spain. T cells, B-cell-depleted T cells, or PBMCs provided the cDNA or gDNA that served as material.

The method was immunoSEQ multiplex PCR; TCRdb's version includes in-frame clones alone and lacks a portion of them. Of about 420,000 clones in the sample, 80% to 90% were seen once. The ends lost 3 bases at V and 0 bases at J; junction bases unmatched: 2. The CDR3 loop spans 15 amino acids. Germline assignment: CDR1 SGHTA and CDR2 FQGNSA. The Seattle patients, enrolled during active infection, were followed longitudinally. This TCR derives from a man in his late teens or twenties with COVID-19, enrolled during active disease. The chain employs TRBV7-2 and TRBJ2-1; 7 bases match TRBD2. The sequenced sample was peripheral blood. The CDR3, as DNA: TGTGCCAGCAGCTTCGCGGGAGCCTCCTACAATGAGCAGTTCTTC. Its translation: CASSFAGASYNEQFF. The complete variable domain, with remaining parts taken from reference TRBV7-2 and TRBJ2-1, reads GAGVSQSPSNKVTEKGKDVELRCDPISGHTALYWYRQSLGQGLEFLIYFQGNSAPDKSGLPSDRFSAERTGGSVSTLTIQRTQQEDSAVYLCASSFAGASYNEQFFGPGTRLTVL.